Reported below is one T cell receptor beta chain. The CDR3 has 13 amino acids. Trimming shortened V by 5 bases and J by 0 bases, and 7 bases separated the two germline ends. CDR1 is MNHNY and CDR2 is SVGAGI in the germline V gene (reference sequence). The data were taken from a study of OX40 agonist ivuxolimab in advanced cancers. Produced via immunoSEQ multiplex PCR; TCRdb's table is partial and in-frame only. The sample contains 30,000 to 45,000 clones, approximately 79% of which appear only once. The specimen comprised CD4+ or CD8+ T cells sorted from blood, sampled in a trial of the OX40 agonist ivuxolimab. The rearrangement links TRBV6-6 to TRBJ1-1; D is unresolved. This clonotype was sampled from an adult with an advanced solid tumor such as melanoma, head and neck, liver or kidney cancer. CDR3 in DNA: TGTGCCAGCAGTACGACACTGAACACTGAAGCTTTCTTT. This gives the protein CASSTTLNTEAFF.